This T cell receptor (beta chain) comes out of a study of human T cells and chemical hapten exposure. Germline trimming cut 0 bases from V and 6 bases from J; bases unmatched to any gene: 8. CDR3 length equals 15 residues. Germline V gives CDR1 SGHTS, CDR2 YDEGEE. TCRdb used MiXCR to reprocess the RACE reads, holding one entry per CDR3 protein. The data contain roughly 200,000 distinct CDR3 sequences, 20% to 25% of them singletons. This clonotype has at least ten counts. Specified time point: patch test 3, about 24 weeks after DPC sensitization. Treatment noted: therapeutic diphenylcyclopropenone sensitization with weekly scalp DPC.

The chain has TRBV5-8 and TRBJ1-1; TRBD1 matches at 7 bases. This sequence originates from a middle-aged woman with alopecia areata. Some clones in this sample may be carry-over from other donors' samples. This sample comprised whole blood, obtained in connection with sensitization to the hapten diphenylcyclopropenone (DPC). The CDR3 reads CASSLDLGQKAEAFF. DNA for the CDR3: TGTGCCAGCAGCTTGGATCTGGGACAGAAAGCTGAAGCTTTCTTT.